What follows are 3 T cell receptor beta chains derived from one specimen sequenced in a study of blood T cell repertoires in COVID-19 (dated by TCRdb to 2020 to 2021). Library creation used the immunoSEQ multiplex PCR assay. TCRdb retrieved this table from immuneACCESS and kept in-frame rearrangements only. Not all clones are present; in checked studies, unresolved V genes account for under half, and no reason is known for the remainder. Counted in this sample were a few hundred thousand clones; about 79% of them appeared once. 9.5% to 10% of the sample is held by the ten biggest clonotypes. What was sequenced was peripheral blood. The receptors come from a middle-aged man with active or convalescent COVID-19.

This sequence joins TRBV5-1 and TRBJ1-1; the D is unclear. The CDR3 spans 14 residues. The V end was cut by 0 bases, the J end by 1 base, with 7 bases between. Germline V lookup: CDR1 SGHRS, CDR2 YFSETQ. The CDR3 is CASSLAQSNTEAFF. The CDR3 coding sequence is TGCGCCAGCAGCTTGGCCCAATCGAACACTGAAGCTTTCTTT.

This chain links TRBV19 with TRBJ1-5; D is undetermined. Germline V gene sequence: CDR1 LNHDA, CDR2 SQIVND (reference sequence). The V gene lost 6 bases and the J gene lost 0 bases, with 12 bases spanning the gap. The CDR3 consists of 15 residues. The CDR3 spells CASRSRGNSNQPQHF. The CDR3 nucleotides are TGTGCCAGTAGATCCCGGGGTAATAGCAATCAGCCCCAGCATTTT.

The CDR3 DNA is TGTGCCAGCAGTTCCAGACTAGCGGCTAGCACAGATACGCAGTATTTT. Protein: CASSSRLAASTDTQYF. The chain uses TRBV6-5 and TRBJ2-3; 9 bases map to TRBD2. The germline V gene has CDR1 MNHEY and CDR2 SVGAGI. J was trimmed by 0 bases and V by 4 bases; bases with no gene match: 5. CDR3 size: 16 residues.